These 5 T cell receptor beta chains share one sample of origin, sequenced in a study of stem cell transplantation in POMP-related autoinflammatory disease. Here immunoSEQ multiplex PCR was the method, and the copy in TCRdb shows in-frame clones only, minus some. Among 9,100 or so clones listed, around 79% were seen once. Sequencing was performed on CD4+ T cells from PBMCs, taken after stem cell transplantation. The receptors originated from a human patient with POMP-related autoinflammation and immune dysregulation (PRAID). A share of the T cells may be of graft donor origin.

This clone is categorized as large. The genes are TRBV5-1 and TRBJ1-2; 10 positions match TRBD1. Germline values: CDR1 SGHRS, CDR2 YFSETQ. Trimming cost V 5 bases and J 8 bases; bases outside gene matches: 15. CDR3 size: 16 residues. The CDR3 reads CASSPSGTGASRGYTF. In nucleotides, the CDR3 is TGCGCCAGCAGTCCCTCGGGGACAGGGGCCTCGCGAGGCTACACCTTC.

The V and J genes are TRBV2 and TRBJ2-7, with 9 bases matching TRBD2. Germline V lookup: CDR1 SNHLY, CDR2 FYNNEI. Trimming cost V 5 bases and J 0 bases; bases outside gene matches: 8. CDR3 size: 16 residues. In nucleotides, the CDR3 is TGTGCCAGCAGTTGGGCCCTAGCGGGGAGCTCCTACGAGCAGTACTTC. Encoded protein: CASSWALAGSSYEQYF.

The J gene is TRBJ2-2, the V gene TRBV30, with TRBD2 identical over 8 bases. This CDR3 spans 16 amino acids. V gave up 0 bases and J gave up 0 bases; unmatched junction bases: 3. Germline V CDR1 and CDR2: GTSNPN, SVGIG (reference sequence). The CDR3 loop is CAWSVLSGTNTGELFF. CDR3 bases: TGTGCCTGGAGTGTACTTAGCGGGACGAACACCGGGGAGCTGTTTTTT.

This chain joins TRBV30 and TRBJ1-4, with TRBD1 matching over 10 bases. V was clipped by 6 bases and J by 1 base; unmatched bases: 8. CDR1 and CDR2 from the germline V gene are GTSNPN and SVGIG (reference sequence). The CDR3 covers 16 residues. The CDR3 region is CACVPGQGITNEKLFF. Here the CDR3 DNA reads TGTGCCTGTGTCCCGGGACAGGGGATAACTAATGAAAAACTGTTTTTT. Drawing the rest from reference TRBV30 and TRBJ1-4, the complete variable domain is SQTIHQWPATLVQPVGSPLSLECTVEGTSNPNLYWYRQAAGRGLQLLFYSVGIGQISSEVPQNLSASRPQDRQFILSSKKLLLSDSGFYLCACVPGQGITNEKLFFGSGTQLSVL.

The chain uses TRBV5-1 and TRBJ1-4; unclear D gene. The CDR3 is made up of 16 amino acids. V was shortened by 0 bases and J by 0 bases, with 9 bases between the two germline ends. CDR1 is SGHRS, CDR2 YFSETQ, per germline. CDR3 bases: TGCGCCAGCAGCTTGGGGACGGTTGCAACTAATGAAAAACTGTTTTTT. Its translation is CASSLGTVATNEKLFF. Drawing the rest from reference TRBV5-1 and TRBJ1-4, the complete variable domain is KAGVTQTPRYLIKTRGQQVTLSCSPISGHRSVSWYQQTPGQGLQFLFEYFSETQRNKGNFPGRFSGRQFSNSRSEMNVSTLELGDSALYLCASSLGTVATNEKLFFGSGTQLSVL.